A single sample gave rise to the 10 T cell receptor beta chains below, sequenced in a study of shared clonotypes between healthy human individuals. The method was immunoSEQ multiplex PCR; TCRdb's version includes in-frame clones alone and lacks a portion of them. The data contain some 2 million clones, approximately 95% of them seen just once; the ten biggest clones take up more than 0.1%. The sequencing input was naive CD4+ T cells sorted from blood. The subset denotes: CD45RA+ positively selected. The receptors were gathered from a man younger than 30 in good health.

The V and J genes are TRBV7-2 and TRBJ2-7, with D unresolved. The CDR3 runs 15 residues. Germline V gene data show CDR1 as SGHTA and CDR2 as FQGNSA. The V gene lost 5 bases and the J gene lost 3 bases, with 17 bases spanning the gap. The CDR3 DNA is TGTGCCAGCAGCCCTGGAGTGGCGGAGTACTACGAGCAGTACTTC. The encoded protein is CASSPGVAEYYEQYF.

This chain uses TRBV20-1 with TRBJ1-2; D is uncertain. Germline assignment: CDR1 DFQATT and CDR2 SNEGSKA (reference sequence). This CDR3 has 10 residues. Trimming pared 4 bases from V and 3 bases from J, leaving 3 bases between. The CDR3 loop is CSAIYYGYTF. CDR3 bases: TGCAGTGCTATTTACTATGGCTACACCTTC.

Details on this clone: This may be a read error: a much more frequent sequence differs by one nucleotide. CDR3 in DNA: TGTGCCTGGAGTGTACTGGGTAATCGGCCCCAGCATTTT. Protein: CAWSVLGNRPQHF. V is TRBV30 and J is TRBJ1-5; D gene unclear. The CDR3 has 13 residues. Germline CDR1 and CDR2: GTSNPN and SVGIG (reference sequence).

This chain connects TRBV21-1 to TRBJ1-5; the tabulated D call, TRBD1, remains unverified against the DNA. TRBV21-1 corresponds to a pseudogene. This CDR3 region has 15 residues. CDR3 residues: CASSKTRLPYQPQHF. The CDR3 region has the DNA TGTGCCAGCAGCAAAACCAGATTACCTTATCAGCCCCAGCATTTT.

Details on this clone: Within the sample, other DNA sequences also encode this same CDR3. This rearrangement joins TRBV30 to TRBJ2-7; D may be TRBD1 (6 bases). This CDR3 spans 12 amino acids. The V end was cut by 3 bases, the J end by 4 bases, with 10 bases between. CDR1 is GTSNPN, CDR2 SVGIG, per germline (reference sequence). The CDR3 spells CAWSGQIYEQYF. The CDR3 DNA reads TGTGCCTGGAGCGGACAGATTTACGAGCAGTACTTC.

The J gene is TRBJ1-4, the V gene TRBV19; 8 bases are a match to TRBD1. Germline V gives CDR1 LNHDA, CDR2 SQIVND (reference sequence). The length of the CDR3 is 14 residues. V lost 10 bases to trimming and J lost 7 bases; unmatched junction nucleotides: 11. The CDR3, as DNA: TGTGCCACCGCGCCCCGGGACAGGCCTGAAAAACTGTTTTTT. Protein sequence: CATAPRDRPEKLFF.

This sequence joins TRBV5-1 and TRBJ2-1; the match to TRBD1 covers 10 bases. CDR3 length equals 15 residues. J was trimmed by 9 bases and V by 4 bases; bases with no gene match: 10. In germline, CDR1 is SGHRS, CDR2 YFSETQ. The CDR3 loop is CASSPRQGASIEQFF. The CDR3 coding sequence is TGCGCCAGCAGCCCAAGACAGGGGGCTAGCATTGAGCAGTTCTTC.

The gene calls are TRBV29-1 and TRBJ2-7; TRBD2 aligns across 9 bases. The germline V gene encodes CDR1 SQVTM and CDR2 ANQGSEA. Trimming cost V 5 bases and J 7 bases; bases outside gene matches: 9. The CDR3 extends over 13 amino acids. The CDR3 DNA follows: TGCAGCGTTCCCGGGACTAGCCGAATGGAGCAGTACTTC. Amino acid sequence: CSVPGTSRMEQYF.

V usage is TRBV30 and J usage is TRBJ1-1, with 7 bases that match TRBD1. Germline-derived CDR1 and CDR2 are GTSNPN and SVGIG (reference sequence). Unmatched junction bases numbered 3, after V lost 0 bases and J lost 11 bases. The CDR3 sequence is 11 residues long. The CDR3 coding sequence is TGTGCCTGGAGTGTAGACAGGGCGGCTTTCTTT. Its protein product is CAWSVDRAAFF.

The V gene is TRBV2, the J gene TRBJ2-6, with TRBD1 matching 9 bases. The germline CDR1 and CDR2 sequences are SNHLY and FYNNEI. This CDR3 contains 16 residues. The V and J ends lost 9 bases and 0 bases, in that order; junction bases with no gene match: 6. The CDR3 nucleotides are TGTGCCAGTCAGGACAGGGGAAGCTCTGGGGCCAACGTCCTGACTTTC. This sequence encodes CASQDRGSSGANVLTF.